Presented here are 28 T cell receptor beta chains from one specimen sequenced in a study of neurological immune-mediated disorders. Stated time point: technical triplicate 3. MiXCR, applied by TCRdb to the 5' RACE reads, yields one record per CDR3 protein. In the table there are some 48,000 distinct CDR3 sequences, 20% to 25% of which are singletons. Sequencing input: PBMCs. The receptors stem from a man aged 60 to 75 with HTLV-1-associated myelopathy (HAM/TSP).

Here the CDR3 reads CSARDWLLSGVETQYF. As DNA, the CDR3 is TGCAGTGCTAGAGATTGGCTACTATCGGGAGTGGAGACCCAGTACTTC. The V gene is TRBV20-1, the J gene TRBJ2-5; weak D call: TRBD2 (6 bases). V lost 0 bases and J 5 bases, leaving 19 bases between the germline ends. CDR1 and CDR2 from the germline V gene are DFQATT and SNEGSKA (reference sequence). The CDR3 totals 16 residues.

There are many counts of this clonotype. The chain couples TRBV30 to TRBJ2-5, with D unclear. Trimming shortened V by 1 base and J by 5 bases, and 8 bases separated the two germline ends. In germline, CDR1 is GTSNPN, CDR2 SVGIG (reference sequence). The CDR3 extends over 12 amino acids. The CDR3 loop is CAWSGYSETQYF. The DNA of the CDR3 is TGTGCCTGGAGTGGTTATTCGGAGACCCAGTACTTC.

This sequence joins TRBV5-1 and TRBJ1-2; 9 positions match TRBD1. Germline loops: CDR1 SGHRS, CDR2 YFSETQ. V lost 4 bases to trimming and J lost 8 bases; unmatched junction nucleotides: 6. CDR3 size: 13 residues. CDR3 loop: CASSQGQGEGYTF. In DNA form, the CDR3 reads TGCGCCAGCAGCCAGGGACAGGGAGAAGGCTACACCTTC. Looking up the rest from reference TRBV5-1 and TRBJ1-2 gives the full variable domain: KAGVTQTPRYLIKTRGQQVTLSCSPISGHRSVSWYQQTPGQGLQFLFEYFSETQRNKGNFPGRFSGRQFSNSRSEMNVSTLELGDSALYLCASSQGQGEGYTFGSGTRLTVV.

For this clonotype: Germline and junction disagree at one end, which may indicate a read error. The chain joins TRBV11-2 to TRBJ2-1, with 14 positions matching TRBD2. The CDR3 contains 16 residues. The germline V gene encodes CDR1 SGHAT and CDR2 FQNNGV. DNA for the CDR3: TGTCCCAGCAGCACACCCGGGACTAGCGGGGGTAATGAGCAGTTCTTC. Protein product: CPSSTPGTSGGNEQFF. Together with reference TRBV11-2 and TRBJ2-1, the CDR3 gives the full variable domain: EAGVAQSPRYKIIEKRQSVAFWCNPISGHATLYWYQQILGQGPKLLIQFQNNGVVDDSQLPKDRFSAERLKGVDSTLKIQPAKLEDSAVYLCPSSTPGTSGGNEQFFGPGTRLTVL.

The table lists this clonotype with many counts. The chain has TRBV3-1 and TRBJ1-5; 8 nucleotides align to TRBD1. Germline V lookup: CDR1 LGHDT, CDR2 YNNKEL (reference sequence). The J segment lost 6 bases and the V segment lost 3 bases, leaving 7 bases of the junction unmatched. CDR3 length: 15 amino acids. CDR3 coding DNA: TGTGCCAGCAGCCACTCGACAGGGGCGCGTCAGCCCCAGCATTTT. Protein product: CASSHSTGARQPQHF.

Comments on this clonotype: The junction differs from germline at one of its ends, possibly a read error. The rearrangement links TRBV5-1 to TRBJ2-2; unclear D gene. The CDR3 runs to 18 residues. Germline-derived CDR1 and CDR2 are SGHRS and YFSETQ. DNA for the CDR3: TGTGCCAGCAGCTTCATAGTCCATACTCGGGCGAACACCGGGGAGCTGTTTTTT. Its translation: CASSFIVHTRANTGELFF.

Regarding this clonotype: A much larger clone is a single base away; this may be a read error. V and J are TRBV29-1 and TRBJ2-1, with D maybe TRBD2 (6 bases). The CDR3 runs 12 residues. Germline CDR1 reads SQVTM; CDR2 reads ANQGSEA. The germline V and J ends were trimmed by 2 bases and 7 bases, with 9 bases remaining between them. The CDR3 coding sequence is TGCAGCGTTGAATATGCGGGGAATGAGCAGTTCTTC. Amino acid sequence: CSVEYAGNEQFF.

The chain has TRBV5-1 and TRBJ2-3, with D possibly matching TRBD2 (6 bases). Trimming shortened V by 3 bases and J by 3 bases, and 11 bases separated the two germline ends. Germline lookup yields CDR1 SGHRS and CDR2 YFSETQ. The CDR3 has 14 amino acids. Written as DNA, the CDR3 is TGCGCCAGCAGCTCCTTTAGCGGAACAGATACGCAGTATTTT. Protein product: CASSSFSGTDTQYF.

The V and J genes are TRBV10-2 and TRBJ2-3; no firm D call. Germline CDR1 and CDR2: WSHSY and SAAADI. This CDR3 is built from 13 residues. Trimming removed 4 bases at V and 4 bases at J, with 9 bases between. The CDR3 region has the DNA TGCGCCAGCAGTGCCCTGCAAGCAGATACGCAGTATTTT. Its protein is CASSALQADTQYF.

This clonotype appeared many times. The V gene is TRBV9, the J gene TRBJ2-5, with 14 bases lining up with TRBD2. Trimming removed 3 bases from V and 4 bases from J; junction bases left unmatched: 2. Germline CDR1 is SGDLS and CDR2 is YYNGEE. The CDR3 covers 15 residues. The CDR3 DNA follows: TGTGCCAGCAGCGCGGGACTAGCGGGAGTAGAGACCCAGTACTTC. Its protein product is CASSAGLAGVETQYF.

This clonotype was detected ten times or more. This chain joins TRBV7-3 and TRBJ2-1, with TRBD2 as a possible D gene (6 bases). CDR1 and CDR2 (germline): SGHTA, FQGTGA. V was trimmed by 4 bases and J by 5 bases, leaving 15 bases between them. The CDR3 has 15 residues. CDR3 sequence reads: CASSSLGSQDNEQFF. CDR3 bases: TGTGCCAGCAGCTCGCTCGGGAGCCAAGACAATGAGCAGTTCTTC.

Ten or more counts support this clonotype. The chain links TRBV5-1 to TRBJ1-4; possible D gene TRBD1, 6 bases. CDR1 SGHRS and CDR2 YFSETQ come from the germline V gene. The CDR3 length is 14 residues. V dropped 5 bases and J dropped 8 bases, with 16 bases sitting between them. The CDR3 here is CASRSSGTNEKLFF. The CDR3 nucleotides are TGCGCCAGCAGGTCGTCCGGGACAAACGAAAAACTGTTTTTT.

This clonotype was observed at least ten times. CDR3 region: CASSPITGRGNNVLTF. The DNA of the CDR3 is TGTGCCAGCTCACCGATTACAGGAAGGGGGAACAACGTCCTGACTTTC. The chain uses TRBV18 and TRBJ2-6; D may be TRBD1 (6 bases). Germline CDR1 is KGHSH and CDR2 is LQKENI. The V and J ends lost 3 bases and 9 bases respectively, with 18 bases between them. The CDR3 totals 16 residues.

At least ten counts were recorded for this clonotype. The rearrangement links TRBV20-1 to TRBJ1-2, with TRBD1 as a possible D gene (6 bases). Trimming shortened V by 1 base and J by 3 bases, and 12 bases separated the two germline ends. Looked up from germline, CDR1 is DFQATT and CDR2 is SNEGSKA (reference sequence). The CDR3 totals 14 residues. CDR3 DNA: TGCAGTGCTAGAGTGGACTGGGGGCACTATGGCTACACCTTC. This gives the protein CSARVDWGHYGYTF.

Written as DNA, the CDR3 is TGTGCCAGCAGTTTCGGAAGAGCGGATGAGCAGTACTTC. This codes for CASSFGRADEQYF. V usage is TRBV12-3 or TRBV12-4 and J usage is TRBJ2-7; possibly TRBD2 for D (5 bases). The CDR3 runs to 13 residues. V lost 3 bases to trimming and J lost 7 bases, with 13 bases between them.

At least ten counts were recorded for this clonotype. The chain joins TRBV7-8 to TRBJ1-1; TRBD1 might be the D (6 bases). The CDR3 runs 14 residues. V was cut by 6 bases and J by 1 base, with 12 bases left in between. From germline, CDR1 is SGHVS and CDR2 FQNEAQ. This chain's CDR3 is CASRRGTTNTEAFF. The CDR3, as DNA: TGTGCCAGCAGGCGAGGGACAACGAACACTGAAGCTTTCTTT.

The sample holds many counts of this clonotype. J is TRBJ2-3 and V is TRBV7-8; TRBD2 might be the D (6 bases). Trimming removed 5 bases from V and 0 bases from J, with 12 bases in between. CDR1 is SGHVS and CDR2 is FQNEAQ in the germline V gene. The CDR3 has 15 residues. The CDR3 coding sequence is TGTGCCAGCAGCCCTAGCGCAACTAGCACAGATACGCAGTATTTT. Amino acids: CASSPSATSTDTQYF.

This clonotype was counted at least ten times. This sequence joins TRBV3-1 and TRBJ1-1; 8 bases fit TRBD1. V shed 1 base, J shed 5 bases, and the junction held 3 bases outside the gene matches. Germline values: CDR1 LGHDT, CDR2 YNNKEL (reference sequence). This CDR3 region has 14 residues. The CDR3 bases are TGTGCCAGCAGCCAAGTGCAGGGGGCGACTGAAGCTTTCTTT. Its protein product is CASSQVQGATEAFF.

The genes are TRBV20-1 and TRBJ2-7; TRBD1 matches at 11 bases. Germline trimming cut 6 bases from V and 7 bases from J; bases unmatched to any gene: 11. This CDR3 region has 14 residues. The germline gives CDR1 DFQATT, CDR2 SNEGSKA (reference sequence). The chain's CDR3 is CSAKGTGGFREQYF. CDR3 DNA sequence: TGCAGTGCGAAAGGGACAGGGGGTTTTCGGGAGCAGTACTTC.

In its sample, this clonotype is medium-sized. This sequence joins TRBV7-8 and TRBJ2-6; weak D call: TRBD1 (5 bases). The CDR3 is made up of 16 amino acids. V was cut by 0 bases and J by 3 bases, with 9 bases left in between. The V gene's germline CDR1 is SGHVS and CDR2 FQNEAQ. In nucleotides, the CDR3 is TGTGCCAGCAGCTTAGCGGGGCATGGTGGGGCCAACGTCCTGACTTTC. Translating it yields CASSLAGHGGANVLTF.

This clonotype was counted a few times. J is TRBJ2-5 and V is TRBV27; 10 bases agree with TRBD1. This CDR3 comprises 13 residues. Germline CDR1 reads MNHEY; CDR2 reads SMNVEV (reference sequence). V was pared by 8 bases and J by 2 bases, with 2 bases of the junction left unmatched. Here the CDR3 DNA reads TGTGCCAGCGGACAGGGGGTTCAAGAGACCCAGTACTTC. Residues: CASGQGVQETQYF.

V usage is TRBV7-2 and J usage is TRBJ2-3, with D possibly being TRBD2 (5 bases). CDR1 and CDR2 from the germline V gene are SGHTA and FQGNSA. The CDR3 has 17 residues. Trimming took off 1 base at V and 2 bases at J, with 16 bases between the two ends. The CDR3 here is CASSLDLGWENTDTQYF. The CDR3 DNA reads TGTGCCAGCAGCTTAGATTTGGGGTGGGAGAACACAGATACGCAGTATTTT.

This clonotype was found many times. The chain combines TRBV27 with TRBJ1-5, with no clear D. The CDR3 runs to 15 residues. V was clipped by 2 bases and J by 6 bases, with 14 bases between them. CDR1 and CDR2 (germline): MNHEY, SMNVEV (reference sequence). The CDR3 loop is CASSLNMAGSQPQHF. The CDR3 DNA reads TGTGCCAGCAGTTTAAACATGGCAGGAAGTCAGCCCCAGCATTTT.

This clonotype was picked up many times. In DNA form, the CDR3 reads TGCGCCAGCAGCTTGGATGGACAGGGGAAATCGGGCGGCTACACCTTC. It codes for CASSLDGQGKSGGYTF. The chain has TRBV5-1 and TRBJ1-2, with TRBD1 identical over 9 bases. J lost 8 bases, V lost 0 bases, and 11 bases had no gene match. From germline, CDR1 is SGHRS and CDR2 YFSETQ. This CDR3 contains 16 residues. Complete variable domain (other parts from reference TRBV5-1 and TRBJ1-2): KAGVTQTPRYLIKTRGQQVTLSCSPISGHRSVSWYQQTPGQGLQFLFEYFSETQRNKGNFPGRFSGRQFSNSRSEMNVSTLELGDSALYLCASSLDGQGKSGGYTFGSGTRLTVV.

Points on this clonotype: Its ends do not fully match the called genes, so a read error is possible. This chain joins TRBV7-8 and TRBJ1-2; D unresolved. This CDR3 is built from 13 residues. Germline lookup yields CDR1 SGHVS and CDR2 FQNEAQ. CDR3 nucleotide sequence: TGTGCCAGCATCTTATGGAGCCAAGGGGGCTACACCTTC. It translates to CASILWSQGGYTF.

The chain joins TRBV12-3 or TRBV12-4 to TRBJ2-6; TRBD2 agrees at 12 bases. V lost 3 bases to trimming and J lost 0 bases; unmatched junction nucleotides: 3. This CDR3 is 18 amino acids long. The CDR3 spells CASSLLAGGSSGANVLTF. Here the CDR3 DNA reads TGTGCCAGCAGTTTGCTAGCGGGAGGGAGCTCTGGGGCCAACGTCCTGACTTTC.

This clonotype showed up many times. The chain carries TRBV7-9 and TRBJ1-3; D might be TRBD1 (5 bases). V shed 5 bases and J shed 0 bases, with 8 bases lying between them. The germline V gene encodes CDR1 SEHNR and CDR2 FQNEAQ (reference sequence). This CDR3 contains 14 residues. The CDR3 DNA reads as TGTGCCAGCAGCCATGGGACCTCTGGAAACACCATATATTTT. As protein: CASSHGTSGNTIYF. Full variable domain (outside the CDR3, taken from reference TRBV7-9 and TRBJ1-3): DTGVSQNPRHKITKRGQNVTFRCDPISEHNRLYWYRQTLGQGPEFLTYFQNEAQLEKSRLLSDRFSAERPKGSFSTLEIQRTEQGDSAMYLCASSHGTSGNTIYFGEGSWLTVV.

As regards this clonotype: The CDR3 does not end in the conserved phenylalanine or tryptophan, so this is likely a read error. This chain joins TRBV6-5 and TRBJ2-3; D is perhaps TRBD2 (6 bases). Between the trimmed V and J ends, which lost 7 bases and 1 base, there was a span of 15 bases. There are 15 residues in the CDR3. Germline CDR1 is MNHEY and CDR2 is SVGAGI. CDR3 region: CASKDGGVGTDTQYY. DNA of the CDR3: TGTGCCAGCAAAGACGGGGGAGTGGGCACAGATACGCAGTATTAT.